The next 16 T cell receptor beta chains were all read from a single sample in a study of human CD8 memory T cell subsets. The TCR beta sequencing libraries came from UMI-labeled 5' RACE. TCRdb re-called the 5' RACE reads; every CDR3 protein appears as one record, without DNA. Its table records 5,000 or so distinct CDR3 sequences. Sequencing used CD8+ T cells from PBMCs. These receptors came from a human donor in good health.

The chain carries TRBV6-2 or TRBV6-3 and TRBJ2-7; lacking DNA, the TRBD2 call made by TCRdb goes unchecked. In germline, CDR1 is MNHEY, CDR2 SVGEGT. The CDR3 sequence is 15 residues long. The CDR3 loop is CASSYEGSGAYEQYF.

V usage is TRBV4-1 and J usage is TRBJ2-7; TCRdb outputs TRBD1, but without DNA this stays unchecked. The CDR3 totals 12 residues. Germline-derived CDR1 and CDR2 are MGHRA and YSYEKL. The CDR3 loop reads CASSHRGNEQYF.

The gene calls are TRBV2 and TRBJ1-6. This CDR3 contains 17 residues. The germline gives CDR1 SNHLY, CDR2 FYNNEI. The CDR3 loop reads CASSVGLGRSYNSPLHF.

Judged by frequency, this clonotype is medium-sized (0.01 to 0.1%). The chain joins TRBV28 to TRBJ2-2; no DNA is available, so the TRBD1 call from TCRdb remains unchecked. CDR1 MDHEN and CDR2 SYDVKM come from the germline V gene. This CDR3 contains 15 residues. The CDR3: CASSPLSVLPGELFF.

This chain uses TRBV18 with TRBJ2-2; TCRdb designates TRBD1, a call that cannot be tested without DNA. This CDR3 contains 15 residues. Germline CDR1 and CDR2: KGHSH and LQKENI. The CDR3: CASSPTTGGTGELFF.

This clonotype ranks as medium-sized in terms of frequency. J is TRBJ2-5 and V is TRBV6-4; TCRdb's D gene call, TRBD2, goes unchecked for lack of DNA. The CDR3 covers 14 residues. The germline CDR1 and CDR2 sequences are MRHNA and SNTAGT. The CDR3 region is CASSPVAGEETQYF.

This sequence joins TRBV20-1 and TRBJ1-1; the D gene TCRdb calls, TRBD1, cannot be checked with no DNA. Per germline, CDR1 DFQATT and CDR2 SNEGSKA (reference sequence). This CDR3 has 13 residues. The CDR3 protein is CSAKTGWDTEAFF.

This chain uses TRBV9 with TRBJ2-1. The CDR3 runs 16 residues. CDR1 is SGDLS, CDR2 YYNGEE, per germline. The CDR3 sequence: CASSVLGESSYNEQFF.

This chain connects TRBV6-6 to TRBJ2-1; TCRdb gives TRBD1 as the D gene, but with no DNA this cannot be confirmed. The CDR3 is 14 residues long. Germline assignment: CDR1 MNHNY and CDR2 SVGAGI (reference sequence). The chain's CDR3 is CASSLGDSYNEQFF.

This clonotype shows up as medium-sized by frequency. The rearrangement uses TRBV7-7 and TRBJ2-1; TCRdb lists TRBD2, though no DNA is available to test this call. The CDR3 has 16 amino acids. Germline CDR1 is SSHAT and CDR2 is FNYEAQ (reference sequence). CDR3 sequence reads: CASTRGLAGGRYEQFF.

The chain carries TRBV3-2 and TRBJ1-5. TRBV3-2 is labeled a pseudogene. This CDR3 is built from 14 residues. The CDR3 protein is CASSQRAINQPQHF.

The rearrangement uses TRBV6-4 and TRBJ2-1; TCRdb gives TRBD1 as the D gene, but with no DNA this cannot be confirmed. This CDR3 spans 18 amino acids. Germline CDR1 MRHNA, CDR2 SNTAGT. The CDR3: CASSNKEWVPRLPNEQFF.

V and J are TRBV7-9 and TRBJ2-7; the TCRdb call, TRBD2, lacks DNA for checking. The germline V gene has CDR1 SEHNR and CDR2 FQNEAQ (reference sequence). The CDR3 is made up of 18 amino acids. The CDR3 reads CASSFSVPDYKKLYEQYF.

This clonotype is identified as medium-sized from frequency. This chain links TRBV28 with TRBJ2-1; no DNA is available, so the TRBD1 call from TCRdb remains unchecked. This CDR3 contains 15 residues. Per germline, CDR1 MDHEN and CDR2 SYDVKM. This chain's CDR3 is CASTRGDRSYNEQFF.

The gene calls are TRBV5-1 and TRBJ1-2. Germline-derived CDR1 and CDR2 are SGHRS and YFSETQ. The CDR3 is made up of 13 amino acids. CDR3 residues: CASSLAAGRGYTF.

In terms of frequency, this clonotype is medium-sized. V gene TRBV30 combines with J gene TRBJ2-3; TCRdb indicates TRBD2, and absent DNA this call remains unverified. Germline assignment: CDR1 GTSNPN and CDR2 SVGIG (reference sequence). There are 14 residues in the CDR3. The CDR3 protein is CAWSESGEWNTQYF.